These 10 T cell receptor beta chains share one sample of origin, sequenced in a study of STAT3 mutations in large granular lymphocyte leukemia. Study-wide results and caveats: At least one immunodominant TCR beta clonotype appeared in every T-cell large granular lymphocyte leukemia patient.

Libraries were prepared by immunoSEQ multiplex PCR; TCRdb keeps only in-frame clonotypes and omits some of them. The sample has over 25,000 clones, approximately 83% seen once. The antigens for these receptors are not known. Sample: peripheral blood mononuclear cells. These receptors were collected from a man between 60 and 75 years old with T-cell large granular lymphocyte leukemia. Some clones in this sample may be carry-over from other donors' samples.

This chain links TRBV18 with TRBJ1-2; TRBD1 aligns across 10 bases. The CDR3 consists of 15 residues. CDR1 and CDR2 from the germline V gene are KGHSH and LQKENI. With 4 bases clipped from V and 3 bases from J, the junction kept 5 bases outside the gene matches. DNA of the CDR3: TGTGCCAGCTCACGGGACAGGGGATCGGACTATGGCTACACCTTC. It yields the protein CASSRDRGSDYGYTF.

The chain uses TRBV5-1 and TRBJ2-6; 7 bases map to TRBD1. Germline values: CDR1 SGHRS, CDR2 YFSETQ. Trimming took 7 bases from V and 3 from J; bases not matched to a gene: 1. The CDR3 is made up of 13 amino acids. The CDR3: CASDRDGANVLTF. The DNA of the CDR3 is TGCGCCAGCGACAGGGATGGGGCCAACGTCCTGACTTTC.

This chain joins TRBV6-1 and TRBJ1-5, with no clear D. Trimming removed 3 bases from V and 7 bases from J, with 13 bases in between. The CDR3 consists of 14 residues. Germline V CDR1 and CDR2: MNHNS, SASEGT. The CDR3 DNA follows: TGTGCCAGCAGTGATCCCGGGGATGGACAGCCCCAGCATTTT. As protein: CASSDPGDGQPQHF.

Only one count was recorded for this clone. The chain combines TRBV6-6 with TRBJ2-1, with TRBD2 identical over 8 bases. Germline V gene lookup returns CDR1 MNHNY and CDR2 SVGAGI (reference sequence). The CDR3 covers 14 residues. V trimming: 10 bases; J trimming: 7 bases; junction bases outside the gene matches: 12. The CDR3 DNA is TGTGCCACCTCCTCTAGCGGGCGAGGGAATGAGCAGTTCTTC. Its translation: CATSSSGRGNEQFF.

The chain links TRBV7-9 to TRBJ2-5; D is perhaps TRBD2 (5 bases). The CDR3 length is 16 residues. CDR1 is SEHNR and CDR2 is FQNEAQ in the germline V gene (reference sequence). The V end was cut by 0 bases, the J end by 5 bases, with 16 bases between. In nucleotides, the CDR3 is TGTGCCAGCAGCTTAGCCCCCACTAGTCATGTGGAGACCCAGTACTTC. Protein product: CASSLAPTSHVETQYF.

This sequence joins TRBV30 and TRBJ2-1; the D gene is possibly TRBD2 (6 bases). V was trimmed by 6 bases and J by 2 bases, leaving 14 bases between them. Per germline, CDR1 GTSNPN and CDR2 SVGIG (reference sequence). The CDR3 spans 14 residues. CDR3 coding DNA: TGTGCCTGTCCGGGACTGAGCCCCTACAATGAGCAGTTCTTC. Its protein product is CACPGLSPYNEQFF.

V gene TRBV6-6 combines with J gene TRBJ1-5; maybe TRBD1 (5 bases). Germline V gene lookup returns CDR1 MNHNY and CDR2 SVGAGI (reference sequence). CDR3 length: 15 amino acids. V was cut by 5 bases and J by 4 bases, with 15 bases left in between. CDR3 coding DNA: TGTGCCAGCAGTCGCGGCGGGGGACCTAATCAGCCCCAGCATTTT. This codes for CASSRGGGPNQPQHF.

The CDR3 loop reads CASSRTRASSAFF. CDR3 DNA: TGTGCCAGCAGCCGGACACGAGCATCGTCAGCTTTCTTT. The rearrangement joins TRBV9 to TRBJ1-1, with D maybe TRBD1 (5 bases). Germline V CDR1 and CDR2: SGDLS, YYNGEE. Trimming removed 4 bases from V and 10 bases from J, with 17 bases in between. CDR3 length: 13 amino acids. The complete variable domain, with remaining parts taken from reference TRBV9 and TRBJ1-1, reads DSGVTQTPKHLITATGQRVTLRCSPRSGDLSVYWYQQSLDQGLQFLIQYYNGEERAKGNILERFSAQQFPDLHSELNLSSLELGDSALYFCASSRTRASSAFFGQGTRLTVV.

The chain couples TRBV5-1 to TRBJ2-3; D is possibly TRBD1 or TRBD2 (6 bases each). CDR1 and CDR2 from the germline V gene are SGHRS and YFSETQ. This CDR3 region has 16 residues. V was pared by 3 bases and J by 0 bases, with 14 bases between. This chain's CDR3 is CASSSEGGPSTDTQYF. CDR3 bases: TGCGCCAGCAGCTCCGAGGGGGGCCCCAGCACAGATACGCAGTATTTT.

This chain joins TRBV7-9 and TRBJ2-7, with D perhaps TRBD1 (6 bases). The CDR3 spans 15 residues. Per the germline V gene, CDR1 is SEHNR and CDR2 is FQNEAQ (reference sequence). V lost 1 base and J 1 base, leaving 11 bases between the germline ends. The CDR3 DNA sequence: TGTGCCAGCAGCTTAGTAACAGGGAAGTCCTACGAGCAGTACTTC. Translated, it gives CASSLVTGKSYEQYF.